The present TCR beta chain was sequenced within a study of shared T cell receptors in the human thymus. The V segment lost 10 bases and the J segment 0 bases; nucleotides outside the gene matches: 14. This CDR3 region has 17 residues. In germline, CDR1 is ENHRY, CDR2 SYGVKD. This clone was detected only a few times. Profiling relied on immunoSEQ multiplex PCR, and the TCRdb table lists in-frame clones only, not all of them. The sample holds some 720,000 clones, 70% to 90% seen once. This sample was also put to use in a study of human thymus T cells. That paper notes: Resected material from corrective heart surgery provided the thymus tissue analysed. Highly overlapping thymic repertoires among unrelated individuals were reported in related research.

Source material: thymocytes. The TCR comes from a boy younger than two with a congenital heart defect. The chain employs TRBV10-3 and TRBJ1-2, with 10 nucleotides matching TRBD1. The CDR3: CATRGPGQGKTNYGYTF. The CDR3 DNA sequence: TGTGCCACCCGAGGGCCGGGACAGGGGAAGACTAACTATGGCTACACCTTC.